Below are 2 T cell receptor beta chains sequenced from a single sample in a study of T cell responses to AZD1222 COVID-19 vaccine. TCRdb's copy holds only in-frame clones and misses some; the assay was immunoSEQ multiplex PCR. Of more than 70,000 clones listed, roughly 90% are singletons. The sequencing here drew on peripheral blood, taken 28 days after the second AZD1222 dose. These TCRs come from an adult who received the AZD1222 COVID-19 vaccine.

The rearrangement links TRBV28 to TRBJ2-5; the match to TRBD2 covers 12 bases. Germline CDR1 MDHEN, CDR2 SYDVKM. The V gene end was trimmed by 4 bases and the J gene end by 5 bases; junction bases not matched to a gene: 14. This CDR3 has 18 residues. CDR3 bases: TGTGCCAGCAGTTCCAGACTACTGACTAGCGGGAGAAATGAGACCCAGTACTTC. As protein: CASSSRLLTSGRNETQYF. Variable domain in full (rest from reference TRBV28 and TRBJ2-5): DVKVTQSSRYLVKRTGEKVFLECVQDMDHENMFWYRQDPGLGLRLIYFSYDVKMKEKGDIPEGYSVSREKKERFSLILESASTNQTSMYLCASSSRLLTSGRNETQYFGPGTRLLVL.

The chain has TRBV5-6 and TRBJ2-1; TRBD2 matches at 11 bases. The CDR3 covers 15 residues. Losses at the gene ends were 2 bases for V and 3 bases for J; bases not matched to a gene: 1. CDR1 SGHDT and CDR2 YYEEEE come from the germline V gene. The chain's CDR3 is CASSFGTSGYNEQFF. The CDR3 DNA follows: TGTGCCAGCAGCTTTGGGACTAGCGGCTACAATGAGCAGTTCTTC.